The clone carrying this TCR beta chain was picked up a small number of times. The antigen is unknown. This sample was included in a study of breast tumors, draining lymph nodes, adjacent tissues. Findings of the study overall: Tumors had less TCR diversity than lymph nodes, more than nontumor tissue. The data were judged consistent with most tumor T cells coming from lymph node and expanding in tumor. Data only fit, rather than demonstrated, lymph node origin of most tumor T cells. Compared with basal-like, luminal-like tumors shared significantly more repertoire with nontumor tissue.

The germline CDR1 and CDR2 sequences are MNHNS and SASEGT. V shed 6 bases and J shed 1 base, with 11 bases lying between them. The CDR3 runs 14 residues. The lymph nodes were axillary draining lymph nodes from breast cancer patients. TCRdb analysed the multiplex PCR reads with MiXCR anew, one entry per CDR3 protein. The sample includes about 270,000 distinct CDR3 sequences, over 30% seen only once; the top ten take around 1%. The sample taken for sequencing was axillary lymph node tissue. This sequence was found in a female donor with breast cancer. Some clones in this sample may be carry-over from other donors' samples. The chain couples TRBV6-1 to TRBJ2-3, with no clear D. The CDR3 region is CASSPLWGTDTQYF. DNA for the CDR3: TGTGCCAGCAGCCCTTTATGGGGCACAGATACGCAGTATTTT.